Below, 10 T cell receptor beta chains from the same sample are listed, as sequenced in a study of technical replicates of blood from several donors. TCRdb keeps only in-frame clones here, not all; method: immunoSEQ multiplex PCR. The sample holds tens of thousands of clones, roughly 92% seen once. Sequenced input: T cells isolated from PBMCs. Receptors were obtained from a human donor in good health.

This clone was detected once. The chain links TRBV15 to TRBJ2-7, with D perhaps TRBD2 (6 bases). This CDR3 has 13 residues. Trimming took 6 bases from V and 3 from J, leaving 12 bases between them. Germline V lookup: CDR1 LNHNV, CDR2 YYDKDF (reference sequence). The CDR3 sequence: CATRGGGNYEQYF. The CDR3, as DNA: TGTGCCACCAGAGGAGGAGGGAACTACGAGCAGTACTTC. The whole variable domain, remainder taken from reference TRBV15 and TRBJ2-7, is DAMVIQNPRYQVTQFGKPVTLSCSQTLNHNVMYWYQQKSSQAPKLLFHYYDKDFNNEADTPDNFQSRRPNTSFCFLDIRSPGLGDTAMYLCATRGGGNYEQYFGPGTRLTVT.

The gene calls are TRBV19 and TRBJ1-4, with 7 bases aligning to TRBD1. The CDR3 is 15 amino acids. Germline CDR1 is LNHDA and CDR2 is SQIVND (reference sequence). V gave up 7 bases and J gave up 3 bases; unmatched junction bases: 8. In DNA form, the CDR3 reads TGTGCCAGTACTAAAACAGGGGCCTCTAATGAAAAACTGTTTTTT. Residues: CASTKTGASNEKLFF.

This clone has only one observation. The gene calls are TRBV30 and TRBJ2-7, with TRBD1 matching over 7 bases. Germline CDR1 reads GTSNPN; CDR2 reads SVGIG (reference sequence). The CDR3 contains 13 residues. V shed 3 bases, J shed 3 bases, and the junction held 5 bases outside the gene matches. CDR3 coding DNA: TGTGCCTGGAGCAGGGACAGCAGCTACGAGCAGTACTTC. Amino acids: CAWSRDSSYEQYF.

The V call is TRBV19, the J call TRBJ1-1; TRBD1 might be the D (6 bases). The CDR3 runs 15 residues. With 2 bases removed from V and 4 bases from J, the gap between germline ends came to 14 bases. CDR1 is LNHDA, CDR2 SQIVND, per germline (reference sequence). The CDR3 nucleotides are TGTGCCAGTAGTATACAGGGAGGGGGACCCACTGAAGCTTTCTTT. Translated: CASSIQGGGPTEAFF.

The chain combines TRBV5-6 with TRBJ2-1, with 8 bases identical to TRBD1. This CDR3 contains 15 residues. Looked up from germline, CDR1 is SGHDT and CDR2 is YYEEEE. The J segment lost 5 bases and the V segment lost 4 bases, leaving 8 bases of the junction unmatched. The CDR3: CASSRTGGTDNEQFF. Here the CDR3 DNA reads TGTGCCAGCAGCAGAACAGGGGGGACTGACAATGAGCAGTTCTTC.

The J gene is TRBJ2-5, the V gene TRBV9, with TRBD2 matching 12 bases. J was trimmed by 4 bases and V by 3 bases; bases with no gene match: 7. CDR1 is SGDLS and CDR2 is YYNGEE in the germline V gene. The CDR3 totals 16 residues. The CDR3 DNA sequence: TGTGCCAGCAGCGCTCTAGCGGGAGGGGGTAGAGAGACCCAGTACTTC. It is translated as CASSALAGGGRETQYF.

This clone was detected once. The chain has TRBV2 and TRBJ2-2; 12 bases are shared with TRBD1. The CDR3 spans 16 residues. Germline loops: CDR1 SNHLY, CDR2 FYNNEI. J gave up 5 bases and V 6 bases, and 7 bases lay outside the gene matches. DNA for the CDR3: TGTGCCAGCAGGGTGATGGGACAGGGGGCGACCGGGGAGCTGTTTTTT. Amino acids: CASRVMGQGATGELFF.

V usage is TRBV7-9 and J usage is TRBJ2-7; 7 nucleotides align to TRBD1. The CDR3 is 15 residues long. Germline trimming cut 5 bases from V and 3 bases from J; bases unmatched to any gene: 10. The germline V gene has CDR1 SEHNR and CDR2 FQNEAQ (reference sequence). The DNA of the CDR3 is TGTGCCAGCAGCCCCCGGGACAGAACTTACTACGAGCAGTACTTC. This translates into CASSPRDRTYYEQYF.

CDR3 region: CASSIGAGVSYEQYF. In DNA, the CDR3 is TGTGCCAGTAGTATAGGGGCAGGGGTCTCCTACGAGCAGTACTTC. The chain uses TRBV19 and TRBJ2-7; D is perhaps TRBD1 (6 bases). The CDR3 consists of 15 residues. In germline, CDR1 is LNHDA, CDR2 SQIVND (reference sequence). V lost 1 base, J lost 0 bases, and 10 bases lay in between.

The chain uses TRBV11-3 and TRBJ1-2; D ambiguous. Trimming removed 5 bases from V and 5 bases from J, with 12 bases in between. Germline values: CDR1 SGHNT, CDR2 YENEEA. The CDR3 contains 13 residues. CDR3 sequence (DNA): TGTGCCAGCAGCGAGATCCGGGTTTATGGCTACACCTTC. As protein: CASSEIRVYGYTF.